This TCR beta chain came from a study of blood T cell repertoires in COVID-19. Study overall: PBMCs, B-cell-depleted T cells, or T cells were the source of the cDNA or gDNA that made up the material.

Researchers sorted participants into cohorts using their self-reported clinical history. In the study's own analysis: Quantification of nucleated cells was approximated via reference gene primer amplification. The repertoire was sequenced with immunoSEQ multiplex PCR; TCRdb's copy has only in-frame clones and lacks some. That table gives V, J and clone size, and the DNA gave D and trimming. This table has approximately 270,000 clones, about nine tenths appearing once. This CDR3 comprises 15 residues. The germline V gene encodes CDR1 SEHNR and CDR2 FQNEAQ (reference sequence). Trimming took 5 bases from V and 4 from J; bases not matched to a gene: 7.

This TCR came from a woman aged 25 to 45 with acute COVID-19. This chain links TRBV7-9 with TRBJ1-1, with 10 bases fitting TRBD1. Sequenced sample: PBMCs or T cells enriched from blood (not recorded which). This CDR3 is CASSPRDRGITEAFF. The CDR3 DNA reads as TGTGCCAGCAGCCCTAGGGACAGGGGTATCACTGAAGCTTTCTTT.